What follows is one T cell receptor (beta chain) and its context. Its target is unknown. This entry comes from a study of response to subunit inactivated influenza vaccine. Overall study findings and caveats: The authors suggested that few new T cells are recruited per seasonal influenza vaccination.

TCRdb re-derived calls from the RT-PCR reads in MiXCR, one entry per CDR3 protein. The sample has about 180,000 distinct CDR3 sequences, around a tenth seen once. The V segment lost 3 bases and the J segment 4 bases; nucleotides outside the gene matches: 5. In germline, CDR1 is MDHEN, CDR2 SYDVKM. The CDR3 runs to 15 residues. The starting material was non-naive T cells sorted from PBMCs, obtained on the day of vaccination. The chain is built from TRBV28 and TRBJ2-7, with 11 bases aligning to TRBD1. The receptor was isolated from a man aged 50-59 years who received an inactivated influenza vaccine. Written as DNA, the CDR3 is TGTGCCAGCAGTTTTCCGGACAGGGGGCTTTACGAGCAGTACTTC. It encodes CASSFPDRGLYEQYF. Combining the CDR3 with reference TRBV28 and TRBJ2-7 gives the whole variable domain DVKVTQSSRYLVKRTGEKVFLECVQDMDHENMFWYRQDPGLGLRLIYFSYDVKMKEKGDIPEGYSVSREKKERFSLILESASTNQTSMYLCASSFPDRGLYEQYFGPGTRLTVT.